Each of the 11 T cell receptor beta chains below was sequenced from the same sample in a study of cytomegalovirus exposure and HLA in healthy donors. With 60 Vbeta and 13 Jbeta primers, the PCR was carried out. Method: immunoSEQ multiplex PCR; TCRdb's copy keeps in-frame clones and lacks some. The repertoire includes more than 150,000 clones, around 85% of them detected once, and 3.5% to 4% sits in the top ten. Material for sequencing was PBMCs. Every receptor here comes from a man between 50 and 59 years old in good health and CMV-seronegative.

The V gene is TRBV5-5, the J gene TRBJ1-6, with D maybe TRBD1 (5 bases). Trimming took off 4 bases at V and 7 bases at J, with 15 bases between the two ends. The CDR3 is 15 residues long. Germline CDR1 and CDR2: SGHKS and YYEKEE (reference sequence). CDR3 nucleotides: TGTGCCAGCAGCATGGTTCGCGGGGGGAATTCACCCCTCCACTTT. It yields the protein CASSMVRGGNSPLHF. The variable domain in full, completed from reference TRBV5-5 and TRBJ1-6, reads DAGVTQSPTHLIKTRGQQVTLRCSPISGHKSVSWYQQVLGQGPQFIFQYYEKEERGRGNFPDRFSARQFPNYSSELNVNALLLGDSALYLCASSMVRGGNSPLHFGNGTRLTVT.

The gene calls are TRBV18 and TRBJ2-1, with 8 bases that match TRBD2. After removal of 2 bases from V and 7 bases from J, the junction contained 13 bases not matched to a gene. Germline lookup yields CDR1 KGHSH and CDR2 LQKENI. The CDR3 has 17 residues. DNA of the CDR3: TGTGCCAGCTCACCAAAGTTCGAGATAGCGGGGCTTAATGAGCAGTTCTTC. It yields the protein CASSPKFEIAGLNEQFF.

The chain combines TRBV19 with TRBJ1-1, with TRBD1 as a possible D gene (5 bases). The CDR3 loop spans 11 amino acids. CDR1 and CDR2 (germline): LNHDA, SQIVND (reference sequence). Trimming took off 11 bases at V and 8 bases at J, with 15 bases between the two ends. The DNA of the CDR3 is TGTGCCGCGGGGGACGTCGGAGAAGCTTTCTTT. It yields the protein CAAGDVGEAFF.

The genes are TRBV18 and TRBJ1-4, with no clear D. Germline CDR1 reads KGHSH; CDR2 reads LQKENI. The V end lost 0 bases, the J end lost 0 bases, and 5 bases lay between the germline ends. The CDR3 is made up of 15 amino acids. The CDR3 here is CASSPPPTTNEKLFF. CDR3 nucleotide sequence: TGTGCCAGCTCACCACCCCCCACAACTAATGAAAAACTGTTTTTT.

The chain joins TRBV6-6 to TRBJ1-1; 7 bases agree with TRBD1. The CDR3 sequence is 13 residues long. CDR1 is MNHNY, CDR2 SVGAGI, per germline (reference sequence). V lost 6 bases and J lost 5; bases outside the gene matches: 6. The CDR3 nucleotides are TGTGCCAGCAGCGACAGGGTTTGGACTGAAGCTTTCTTT. This gives the protein CASSDRVWTEAFF.

This sequence joins TRBV10-3 and TRBJ1-1; D remains unclear. The V gene's germline CDR1 is ENHRY and CDR2 SYGVKD. The CDR3 covers 15 residues. V was pared by 3 bases and J by 1 base, with 12 bases between. CDR3 nucleotide sequence: TGTGCCATCAGTGAAATGGCGGGTCCGAACACTGAAGCTTTCTTT. Translating gives CAISEMAGPNTEAFF.

The J gene is TRBJ2-2, the V gene TRBV10-2, with D perhaps matching TRBD2 (5 bases). CDR3 length equals 14 residues. Germline values: CDR1 WSHSY, CDR2 SAAADI. V lost 6 bases and J 4 bases, leaving 12 bases between the germline ends. Here the CDR3 DNA reads TGCGCCAGCAGCAACCGGGGTACCACCGGGGAGCTGTTTTTT. Amino acids: CASSNRGTTGELFF.

This clone was seen just once. The rearrangement uses TRBV13 and TRBJ1-2; 9 nucleotides line up with TRBD1. Per germline, CDR1 PRHDT and CDR2 FYEKMQ (reference sequence). This CDR3 has 13 amino acids. J lost 8 bases, V lost 4 bases, and 5 bases had no gene match. CDR3 amino acids: CASSSGTGKGYTF. Written as DNA, the CDR3 is TGTGCCAGCAGCTCCGGGACAGGGAAAGGCTACACCTTC.

The chain carries TRBV13 and TRBJ1-1, with D perhaps TRBD1 (6 bases). The CDR3 covers 11 residues. The germline CDR1 and CDR2 sequences are PRHDT and FYEKMQ (reference sequence). V was clipped by 2 bases and J by 11 bases, with 9 bases between them. The CDR3 bases are TGTGCCAGCAGCTTAAGCACAGGGGCTTTCTTT. Protein product: CASSLSTGAFF.

Only a few counts were recorded for this clone. The V and J genes are TRBV4-3 and TRBJ2-3; D is uncertain. The germline CDR1 and CDR2 sequences are LGHNA and YSLEER. CDR3 size: 18 residues. The V end lost 1 base, the J end lost 0 bases, and 17 bases lay between the germline ends. As DNA, the CDR3 is TGCGCCAGCAGCCAAGGACCGTCCGGCGAGACTAGCACAGATACGCAGTATTTT. Residues: CASSQGPSGETSTDTQYF.

V is TRBV7-6 and J is TRBJ2-7; TRBD1 agrees at 8 bases. CDR1 is SGHVS, CDR2 FNYEAQ, per germline. V trimming: 6 bases; J trimming: 6 bases; junction bases outside the gene matches: 7. There are 13 residues in the CDR3. For the CDR3, the DNA is TGTGCCAGCAGTCAGCAGGGGGCGAGCGAGCAGTACTTC. Amino acid sequence: CASSQQGASEQYF.